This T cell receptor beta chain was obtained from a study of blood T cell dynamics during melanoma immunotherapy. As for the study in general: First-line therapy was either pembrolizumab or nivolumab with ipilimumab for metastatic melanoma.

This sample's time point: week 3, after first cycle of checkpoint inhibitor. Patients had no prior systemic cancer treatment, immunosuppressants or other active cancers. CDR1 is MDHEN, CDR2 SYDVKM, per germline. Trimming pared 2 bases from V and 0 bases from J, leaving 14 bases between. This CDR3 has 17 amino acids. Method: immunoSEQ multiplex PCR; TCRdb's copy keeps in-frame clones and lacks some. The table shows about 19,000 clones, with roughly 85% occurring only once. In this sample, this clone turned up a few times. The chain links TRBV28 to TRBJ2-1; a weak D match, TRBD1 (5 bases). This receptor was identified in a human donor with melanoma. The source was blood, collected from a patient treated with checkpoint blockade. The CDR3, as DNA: TGTGCCAGCAGTTTACCTCCTTCAGGGCGCTCCTACAATGAGCAGTTCTTC. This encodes CASSLPPSGRSYNEQFF.